This passage covers 26 T cell receptor beta chains from one sample sequenced in a study of blood T cell repertoires in COVID-19. Using immunoSEQ multiplex PCR, the repertoire was profiled, and TCRdb retains in-frame clones only, with some absent. This sample has around 220,000 clones, with around four fifths found just once. The material sequenced was peripheral blood. Every receptor here comes from a woman in her 40s with active or convalescent COVID-19.

CDR3 protein: CASSGTGNYEQYV. As DNA, the CDR3 is TGTGCCAGCAGCGGAACAGGTAACTACGAGCAGTACGTC. The J gene is TRBJ2-7, the V gene TRBV7-9; TRBD1 is a possible D gene (5 bases). CDR1 is SEHNR and CDR2 is FQNEAQ in the germline V gene (reference sequence). The CDR3 spans 13 residues. V was pared by 5 bases and J by 3 bases, with 11 bases between.

This chain joins TRBV6-4 and TRBJ1-5; D remains unclear. V lost 6 bases and J 4 bases, leaving 10 bases between the germline ends. The germline gives CDR1 MRHNA, CDR2 SNTAGT. This CDR3 has 13 residues. CDR3 protein: CASSREENQPQHF. Written as DNA, the CDR3 is TGTGCCAGCAGCCGGGAAGAAAATCAGCCCCAGCATTTT.

This clone was counted only a few times. This chain connects TRBV3-1 (or the pseudogene TRBV3-2) to TRBJ1-1; maybe TRBD1 (6 bases). CDR1 is LGHDT and CDR2 is YNNKEL in the germline V gene (reference sequence). This CDR3 comprises 15 residues. The V end lost 0 bases, the J end lost 4 bases, and 12 bases lay between the germline ends. CDR3 in amino acids: CASSQDQGGTTEAFF. The CDR3 DNA follows: TGTGCCAGCAGCCAAGATCAAGGGGGAACCACTGAAGCTTTCTTT.

The sample holds many counts of this clone. This CDR3 is CASSGPQGGNQPQHF. Written as DNA, the CDR3 is TGTGCCAGCAGCGGGCCTCAGGGTGGCAATCAGCCCCAGCATTTT. The genes are TRBV28 and TRBJ1-5; D perhaps matches TRBD1 (5 bases). The CDR3 is 15 amino acids. Germline-derived CDR1 and CDR2 are MDHEN and SYDVKM. Trimming removed 6 bases at V and 2 bases at J, with 14 bases between.

This clone was detected once. V is TRBV30 and J is TRBJ1-2; TRBD1 matches 8 bases. Per the germline V gene, CDR1 is GTSNPN and CDR2 is SVGIG (reference sequence). This CDR3 contains 13 residues. V lost 4 bases to trimming and J lost 8 bases; unmatched junction nucleotides: 9. The CDR3 loop is CAWIDRGDGGYTF. The CDR3 region has the DNA TGTGCCTGGATCGACAGGGGAGACGGCGGCTACACCTTC.

This sequence joins TRBV6-5 and TRBJ2-1; 8 bases align to TRBD2. The V and J ends lost 6 bases and 5 bases, in that order; junction bases with no gene match: 6. The germline V gene encodes CDR1 MNHEY and CDR2 SVGAGI. This CDR3 is built from 14 residues. DNA of the CDR3: TGTGCCAGCAGACATCCGGGGGGGAACAATGAGCAGTTCTTC. It specifies CASRHPGGNNEQFF.

V and J are TRBV7-8 and TRBJ2-1, with 15 bases matching TRBD2. The CDR3 loop spans 23 amino acids. Trimming at V came to 5 bases and at J to 0 bases, leaving 20 bases not matched to a gene. Per the germline V gene, CDR1 is SGHVS and CDR2 is FQNEAQ. This CDR3 is CASSPRTSGGVLDTKSSYNEQFF. In DNA, the CDR3 is TGTGCCAGCAGCCCGCGGACTAGCGGGGGGGTATTAGATACCAAAAGCTCCTACAATGAGCAGTTCTTC. Supplemented by reference TRBV7-8 and TRBJ2-1, the full variable domain reads GAGVSQSPRYKVAKRGQDVALRCDPISGHVSLFWYQQALGQGPEFLTYFQNEAQLDKSGLPSDRFFAERPEGSVSTLKIQRTQQEDSAVYLCASSPRTSGGVLDTKSSYNEQFFGPGTRLTVL.

J is TRBJ2-5 and V is TRBV28, with D perhaps TRBD1 (6 bases). Trimming took 7 bases from V and 1 from J, leaving 10 bases between them. Per the germline V gene, CDR1 is MDHEN and CDR2 is SYDVKM. The CDR3 has 13 residues. The CDR3 spells CASTQGLQETQYF. The CDR3 nucleotides are TGTGCCAGCACTCAGGGGCTCCAAGAGACCCAGTACTTC.

The chain carries TRBV7-3 and TRBJ2-1; 10 bases fit TRBD2. The CDR3 has 17 amino acids. Germline CDR1 reads SGHTA; CDR2 reads FQGTGA. Trimming took 4 bases from V and 6 from J; bases not matched to a gene: 12. CDR3 in amino acids: CASSSYPLAGSANEQFF. In DNA, the CDR3 is TGTGCCAGCAGCTCGTACCCACTAGCGGGGTCGGCCAATGAGCAGTTCTTC.

For this clone: One end of the junction does not line up with germline, which may come from a read error. CDR3 protein: CASSLFPVRGAVF. CDR3 bases: TGTGCCAGCAGTTTATTCCCGGTCCGGGGAGCTGTTTTT. The chain joins TRBV27 to TRBJ2-2; the D gene is possibly TRBD2 (5 bases). The V gene's germline CDR1 is MNHEY and CDR2 SMNVEV (reference sequence). CDR3 length: 13 residues.

V is TRBV29-1 and J is TRBJ1-2; 9 bases are shared with TRBD1. CDR1 is SQVTM, CDR2 ANQGSEA, per germline. The ends lost 5 bases at V and 7 bases at J; junction bases unmatched: 8. CDR3 size: 13 residues. The DNA for the CDR3 is TGCAGCGTTCCGCCTACAGGGGGCCCTGGCTACACCTTC. As protein: CSVPPTGGPGYTF.

This chain links TRBV28 with TRBJ1-6; maybe TRBD1 (5 bases). The CDR3 has 15 amino acids. Trimming left V 1 base short and J 7 bases short, with 11 bases between. The germline gives CDR1 MDHEN, CDR2 SYDVKM. CDR3 sequence reads: CASSLFGQGNSPLHF. In DNA form, the CDR3 reads TGTGCCAGCAGTTTATTTGGGCAGGGAAATTCACCCCTCCACTTT.

This chain connects TRBV15 to TRBJ1-3, with D tentatively TRBD1 (5 bases). The germline V gene encodes CDR1 LNHNV and CDR2 YYDKDF (reference sequence). The CDR3 covers 15 residues. The V end lost 0 bases, the J end lost 4 bases, and 10 bases lay between the germline ends. As DNA, the CDR3 is TGTGCCACCAGCAGAGATGGGGGGTCCGGAAACACCATATATTTT. Protein product: CATSRDGGSGNTIYF.

As for this clone: It is unclear where the CDR3 begins or ends on the DNA, so no DNA is shown, and the CDR3 is as TCRdb lists it. The chain couples TRBV30 to TRBJ2-7; TRBD1, as called in the table, went unchecked against the DNA. Germline V gives CDR1 GTSNPN, CDR2 SVGIG (reference sequence). The CDR3 is 11 residues long, ends included. Here the CDR3 reads CAWGWGTLMYF.

V and J are TRBV5-1 and TRBJ1-3; TRBD1 matches at 7 bases. The CDR3 totals 15 residues. The V segment lost 4 bases and the J segment 3 bases; nucleotides outside the gene matches: 7. Germline V gene data show CDR1 as SGHRS and CDR2 as YFSETQ. CDR3 residues: CASSGTGDSGNTIYF. CDR3 coding DNA: TGCGCCAGCAGCGGAACCGGGGACAGTGGAAACACCATATATTTT.

The chain carries TRBV28 and TRBJ2-7; D gene ambiguous. Trimming took 5 bases from V and 4 from J, leaving 6 bases between them. This CDR3 has 11 residues. Germline V CDR1 and CDR2: MDHEN, SYDVKM. This CDR3 is CASSLLYEQYF. CDR3 nucleotide sequence: TGTGCCAGCAGTCTTCTATACGAGCAGTACTTC.

The V call is TRBV6-5, the J call TRBJ1-4, with D possibly TRBD1 on 5 matching bases. The germline gives CDR1 MNHEY, CDR2 SVGAGI. Trimming cost V 8 bases and J 7 bases, with 14 bases left between them. The CDR3 runs 13 residues. CDR3 sequence reads: CASHGGGGEKLFF. DNA for the CDR3: TGTGCCAGCCACGGGGGTGGGGGTGAAAAACTGTTTTTT.

The V gene is TRBV9, the J gene TRBJ1-5; a possible D gene is TRBD1 (6 bases). Trimming shortened V by 2 bases and J by 1 base, and 22 bases separated the two germline ends. The CDR3 length is 19 residues. From germline, CDR1 is SGDLS and CDR2 YYNGEE. The DNA for the CDR3 is TGTGCCAGCAGCGTCCGGGACACCCAATTACCGGGGAGCAATCAGCCCCAGCATTTT. The encoded protein is CASSVRDTQLPGSNQPQHF. Full variable domain (rest looked up from reference TRBV9 and TRBJ1-5): DSGVTQTPKHLITATGQRVTLRCSPRSGDLSVYWYQQSLDQGLQFLIQYYNGEERAKGNILERFSAQQFPDLHSELNLSSLELGDSALYFCASSVRDTQLPGSNQPQHFGDGTRLSIL.

The CDR3 protein is CASSVSGSFSGNTIYF. The CDR3 nucleotides are TGTGCCAGCAGTGTTTCCGGGTCCTTCTCTGGAAACACCATATATTTT. The chain is built from TRBV28 and TRBJ1-3; no clear D. CDR1 MDHEN and CDR2 SYDVKM come from the germline V gene. This CDR3 contains 16 residues. Trimming shortened V by 5 bases and J by 0 bases, and 14 bases separated the two germline ends.

The genes are TRBV29-1 and TRBJ1-1, with D hard to call. CDR3 length: 16 amino acids. Germline-derived CDR1 and CDR2 are SQVTM and ANQGSEA. V lost 0 bases and J lost 3, with 17 bases in between. The CDR3 protein is CSVEERREWYDTEAFF. CDR3 DNA sequence: TGCAGCGTTGAAGAAAGGAGGGAATGGTACGACACTGAAGCTTTCTTT.

This chain joins TRBV5-6 and TRBJ2-2, with D perhaps TRBD2 (5 bases). The V and J ends lost 7 bases and 0 bases respectively, with 16 bases between them. The CDR3 has 16 residues. Germline V CDR1 and CDR2: SGHDT, YYEEEE. This chain's CDR3 is CASQRRGISNTGELFF. The DNA for the CDR3 is TGTGCCAGCCAGCGGCGAGGCATATCGAACACCGGGGAGCTGTTTTTT.

This clone was found many times. This sequence joins TRBV5-5 and TRBJ1-1, with a tentative D call TRBD1 (5 bases). Looked up from germline, CDR1 is SGHKS and CDR2 is YYEKEE (reference sequence). Trimming removed 4 bases at V and 7 bases at J, with 11 bases between. The CDR3 loop spans 12 amino acids. The CDR3 spells CASSLGLREAFF. CDR3 nucleotides: TGTGCCAGCAGCCTGGGGCTCCGTGAAGCTTTCTTT.

V gene TRBV29-1 combines with J gene TRBJ1-1, with TRBD1 matching over 8 bases. The CDR3 loop spans 16 amino acids. Germline values: CDR1 SQVTM, CDR2 ANQGSEA. Germline trimming cut 6 bases from V and 1 base from J; bases unmatched to any gene: 13. The CDR3 spells CSVSSPGGTANTEAFF. CDR3 DNA: TGCAGCGTCTCCTCACCAGGGGGCACGGCGAACACTGAAGCTTTCTTT.

The chain links TRBV11-1 to TRBJ2-3, with TRBD2 as a possible D gene (6 bases). Germline V lookup: CDR1 SGHAT, CDR2 FQDESV (reference sequence). V lost 2 bases, J lost 0 bases, and 9 bases lay in between. This CDR3 spans 15 amino acids. The DNA of the CDR3 is TGTGCCAGCAGCTTACGCGGGGAGAGCACAGATACGCAGTATTTT. It encodes CASSLRGESTDTQYF.

The chain combines TRBV30 with TRBJ1-1; D is uncertain. CDR3 length: 13 amino acids. V was shortened by 4 bases and J by 0 bases, with 9 bases between the two germline ends. Germline lookup yields CDR1 GTSNPN and CDR2 SVGIG (reference sequence). The CDR3 is CAWKGVVNTEAFF. Written as DNA, the CDR3 is TGTGCCTGGAAAGGAGTAGTGAACACTGAAGCTTTCTTT.

J is TRBJ1-2 and V is TRBV19, with 7 bases lining up with TRBD1. Germline CDR1 is LNHDA and CDR2 is SQIVND (reference sequence). The length of the CDR3 is 15 residues. The junction had 13 bases not matched to a gene; V was cut back by 9 bases and J by 3 bases. CDR3 region: CASYTGAPPDYGYTF. For the CDR3, the DNA is TGTGCCAGCTATACAGGGGCCCCCCCGGACTATGGCTACACCTTC.